The next 25 T cell receptor beta chains were all read from a single sample in a study of vaccination and CD4 T cells after COVID-19. The Oncomine TCR Beta short-read assay sequenced DNA from cultured CD4+ T cells. One entry per CDR3 protein results from TCRdb running MiXCR on the PCR reads. The sample shows tens of thousands of distinct CDR3 sequences, 43% of them seen only once. Treatment meaning: roughly 11-day PBMC culture with coronavirus spike peptide pools or control peptides (ViraFEST assay). Their specific antigens are unknown. Sequenced sample: CD4+ T cells from blood, cultured in vitro. The receptors here all came from a human donor who had recovered from COVID-19.

The chain joins TRBV2 to TRBJ2-5, with no clear D. Between the trimmed V and J ends, which lost 7 bases and 1 base, there was a span of 7 bases. The germline V gene has CDR1 SNHLY and CDR2 FYNNEI. The CDR3 extends over 12 amino acids. CDR3: CASTRSQETQYF. As DNA, the CDR3 is TGTGCCAGCACGCGAAGCCAAGAGACCCAGTACTTC.

This clonotype was picked up one time. V gene TRBV7-3 combines with J gene TRBJ2-1; 7 bases line up with TRBD2. The CDR3 sequence is 15 residues long. CDR1 and CDR2 from the germline V gene are SGHTA and FQGTGA. V lost 5 bases, J lost 0 bases, and 4 bases stayed unmatched. As DNA, the CDR3 is TGTGCCAGCAGCGGGGGGGACGGCTCCTACAATGAGCAGTTCTTC. This encodes CASSGGDGSYNEQFF.

The chain recombines TRBV6-1 with TRBJ2-7; 9 nucleotides align to TRBD1. Germline assignment: CDR1 MNHNS and CDR2 SASEGT. V shed 6 bases and J 4 bases; nucleotides not matched to a gene: 10. The CDR3 spans 15 residues. In DNA, the CDR3 is TGTGCCAGCAGCCCGACCGGGACAGGGAGGTACGAGCAGTACTTC. Its protein is CASSPTGTGRYEQYF.

This clonotype was counted only a few times. The chain joins TRBV5-4 to TRBJ2-3; TRBD2 is a possible D gene (5 bases). V was trimmed by 6 bases and J by 1 base, leaving 21 bases between them. Germline loops: CDR1 SGHNT, CDR2 YYREEE (reference sequence). The CDR3 totals 17 residues. CDR3 loop: CASNIDGDPLGTDTQYF. In DNA, the CDR3 is TGTGCCAGCAATATAGACGGGGATCCCCTCGGCACAGATACGCAGTATTTT.

The chain has TRBV6-1 and TRBJ1-1; D is unresolved. Trimming took off 6 bases at V and 5 bases at J, with 22 bases between the two ends. The CDR3 is 16 residues long. CDR1 and CDR2 from the germline V gene are MNHNS and SASEGT. In DNA form, the CDR3 reads TGTGCCAGCAGCCCCAGGTCCGGGCAAAGTTTGACTGAAGCTTTCTTT. Translated, it gives CASSPRSGQSLTEAFF.

This clonotype turned up a few times. The chain is built from TRBV7-2 and TRBJ1-5, with D perhaps TRBD1 (5 bases). Trimming stripped 1 base from V and 5 bases from J, with 18 bases between. Germline values: CDR1 SGHTA, CDR2 FQGNSA. The CDR3 sequence is 17 residues long. CDR3 region: CASSLGMGVVGDQPQHF. The CDR3 DNA follows: TGTGCCAGCAGCTTAGGGATGGGGGTGGTGGGAGATCAGCCCCAGCATTTT.

This clonotype has only a few counts. CDR3 in amino acids: CASSRSGLAGETQYF. CDR3 DNA sequence: TGCGCCAGCAGCCGTAGTGGACTAGCGGGGGAGACCCAGTACTTC. This chain uses TRBV5-1 with TRBJ2-5; 12 bases are a match to TRBD2. The germline V gene encodes CDR1 SGHRS and CDR2 YFSETQ. This CDR3 contains 15 residues. Trimming at V came to 4 bases and at J to 5 bases, leaving 6 bases not matched to a gene.

V gene TRBV5-4 combines with J gene TRBJ1-1; 7 bases are a match to TRBD1. Germline V lookup: CDR1 SGHNT, CDR2 YYREEE (reference sequence). CDR3 size: 15 residues. Trimming cost V 0 bases and J 1 base; bases outside gene matches: 3. DNA for the CDR3: TGTGCCAGCAGCTTGGGGGGACAGACGAACACTGAAGCTTTCTTT. This translates into CASSLGGQTNTEAFF.

This chain connects TRBV7-9 to TRBJ2-2; possibly TRBD1 for D (6 bases). V was clipped by 6 bases and J by 4 bases, with 15 bases between them. The CDR3 runs 15 residues. Germline V gene data show CDR1 as SEHNR and CDR2 as FQNEAQ (reference sequence). DNA of the CDR3: TGTGCCAGCAGAACTACAGGGTACAGCACCGGGGAGCTGTTTTTT. Amino acids: CASRTTGYSTGELFF.

The rearrangement joins TRBV12-3 or TRBV12-4 to TRBJ2-7; no reliable D call. This CDR3 is built from 14 residues. The germline V and J ends were trimmed by 1 base and 4 bases, with 11 bases remaining between them. CDR3 nucleotide sequence: TGTGCCAGCAGTTTAGTCCCAACTCTTTACGAGCAGTACTTC. The encoded protein is CASSLVPTLYEQYF.

This clonotype was detected a few times. The chain uses TRBV28 and TRBJ1-2; a weak D match, TRBD1 (5 bases). Germline assignment: CDR1 MDHEN and CDR2 SYDVKM. V was pared by 3 bases and J by 4 bases, with 6 bases between. This CDR3 has 12 residues. The CDR3: CASSFQGYGYTF. The CDR3 bases are TGTGCCAGCAGTTTTCAGGGCTATGGCTACACCTTC.

This clonotype was seen a single time. V usage is TRBV18 and J usage is TRBJ2-3; D ambiguous. CDR1 is KGHSH and CDR2 is LQKENI in the germline V gene. Deletions cut 3 bases from V and 2 bases from J, with 6 bases between. This CDR3 comprises 13 residues. The CDR3 sequence: CASSPYITDTQYF. Written as DNA, the CDR3 is TGTGCCAGCTCACCTTACATCACAGATACGCAGTATTTT.

This chain joins TRBV19 and TRBJ1-2, with 7 bases identical to TRBD1. The germline V gene has CDR1 LNHDA and CDR2 SQIVND (reference sequence). The CDR3 runs 14 residues. V lost 1 base and J lost 4; bases outside the gene matches: 3. The CDR3 protein is CASSIGGQLYGYTF. As DNA, the CDR3 is TGTGCCAGTAGTATAGGGGGACAGCTCTATGGCTACACCTTC.

This chain connects TRBV10-3 to TRBJ2-7; 7 bases fit TRBD2. The germline gives CDR1 ENHRY, CDR2 SYGVKD. Trimming took 8 bases from V and 2 from J; bases not matched to a gene: 3. CDR3 length equals 12 residues. CDR3 residues: CAIGLAAYEQYF. The DNA for the CDR3 is TGTGCCATCGGTCTAGCGGCCTACGAGCAGTACTTC.

This clonotype was found once. Here the CDR3 DNA reads TGTGCCAGCAGCTCTGACAGGGGAACCTACGAGCAGTACTTC. It yields the protein CASSSDRGTYEQYF. This chain links TRBV7-2 with TRBJ2-7, with TRBD1 identical over 8 bases. V lost 4 bases, J lost 2 bases, and 4 bases stayed unmatched. Germline V gene data show CDR1 as SGHTA and CDR2 as FQGNSA. CDR3 length: 14 residues.

The chain joins TRBV6-1 to TRBJ1-2, with D hard to call. This CDR3 comprises 15 residues. Per the germline V gene, CDR1 is MNHNS and CDR2 is SASEGT. Trimming removed 7 bases at V and 0 bases at J, with 15 bases between. The DNA for the CDR3 is TGTGCCAGCACCCCAGAGGGCGGAACTAACTATGGCTACACCTTC. This gives the protein CASTPEGGTNYGYTF.

This clonotype was seen a few times. This chain links TRBV5-5 with TRBJ2-6, with 10 bases lining up with TRBD2. The CDR3 runs 18 residues. Germline assignment: CDR1 SGHKS and CDR2 YYEKEE (reference sequence). The J segment lost 0 bases and the V segment lost 4 bases, leaving 7 bases of the junction unmatched. For the CDR3, the DNA is TGTGCCAGCAGCCTTCGGACTAGCGGACACTCTGGGGCCAACGTCCTGACTTTC. Its protein is CASSLRTSGHSGANVLTF.

This chain uses TRBV6-1 with TRBJ2-2, with no clear D. This CDR3 is built from 15 residues. The V gene lost 5 bases and the J gene lost 13 bases, with 23 bases spanning the gap. CDR1 is MNHNS, CDR2 SASEGT, per germline. CDR3 amino acids: CASSLRPSGTDGLFF. The CDR3 bases are TGTGCCAGCAGTCTACGGCCTTCGGGTACAGATGGGCTGTTTTTT.

This clonotype was seen a few times. The J gene is TRBJ2-1, the V gene TRBV12-3 or TRBV12-4, with D possibly matching TRBD1 (5 bases). This CDR3 spans 13 amino acids. Trimming left V 5 bases short and J 4 bases short, with 9 bases between. The CDR3 here is CASSGAGYNEQFF. CDR3 nucleotide sequence: TGTGCCAGCAGTGGGGCAGGGTACAATGAGCAGTTCTTC.

V usage is TRBV11-1 and J usage is TRBJ2-3; D might be TRBD1 or TRBD2, each matching 5 bases. The germline CDR1 and CDR2 sequences are SGHAT and FQDESV (reference sequence). The length of the CDR3 is 16 residues. The V end lost 5 bases, the J end lost 4 bases, and 19 bases lay between the germline ends. CDR3 coding DNA: TGTGCCAGCAGCCCGCCCTCGAGGGGAAATTCAGATACGCAGTATTTT. As protein: CASSPPSRGNSDTQYF.

This chain uses TRBV6-1 with TRBJ2-7, with 8 bases that match TRBD1. CDR3 size: 14 residues. The V gene's germline CDR1 is MNHNS and CDR2 SASEGT. With V trimmed by 6 bases and J by 2 bases, 6 bases remained unmatched. The DNA of the CDR3 is TGTGCCAGCAGCAAAGGACAGGGTACCTACGAGCAGTACTTC. Its translation: CASSKGQGTYEQYF.

The chain has TRBV6-1 and TRBJ1-5; the D is unclear. V was cut by 6 bases and J by 9 bases, with 12 bases left in between. Germline lookup yields CDR1 MNHNS and CDR2 SASEGT. The CDR3 has 12 amino acids. The CDR3: CASSAQTGPQHF. The CDR3 DNA is TGTGCCAGCAGCGCCCAAACGGGGCCCCAGCATTTT.

J is TRBJ2-3 and V is TRBV5-8; D remains unclear. Per the germline V gene, CDR1 is SGHTS and CDR2 is YDEGEE. V lost 3 bases and J 0 bases, leaving 20 bases between the germline ends. The CDR3 consists of 18 residues. The CDR3 reads CASSSALALLDSTDTQYF. The CDR3 DNA reads TGTGCCAGCAGCTCCGCCCTCGCCCTATTAGATAGCACAGATACGCAGTATTTT.

The V and J genes are TRBV6-2 or TRBV6-3 and TRBJ2-3; 14 nucleotides align to TRBD2. CDR3 size: 15 residues. Trimming at V came to 4 bases and at J to 4 bases, leaving 1 base not matched to a gene. The germline V gene has CDR1 MNHEY and CDR2 SVGEGT. CDR3 region: CASSSGLAGADTQYF. The CDR3 nucleotides are TGTGCCAGCAGTTCGGGACTAGCGGGAGCAGATACGCAGTATTTT.

This clonotype was observed a few times. The genes are TRBV6-1 and TRBJ2-2; D possibly uses TRBD1 or TRBD2 (5 bases each). The V gene's germline CDR1 is MNHNS and CDR2 SASEGT. This CDR3 has 15 residues. V was trimmed by 3 bases and J by 4 bases, leaving 12 bases between them. CDR3 in DNA: TGTGCCAGCAGTGATAGGGGACGGGGCACCGGGGAGCTGTTTTTT. Translation gives CASSDRGRGTGELFF.